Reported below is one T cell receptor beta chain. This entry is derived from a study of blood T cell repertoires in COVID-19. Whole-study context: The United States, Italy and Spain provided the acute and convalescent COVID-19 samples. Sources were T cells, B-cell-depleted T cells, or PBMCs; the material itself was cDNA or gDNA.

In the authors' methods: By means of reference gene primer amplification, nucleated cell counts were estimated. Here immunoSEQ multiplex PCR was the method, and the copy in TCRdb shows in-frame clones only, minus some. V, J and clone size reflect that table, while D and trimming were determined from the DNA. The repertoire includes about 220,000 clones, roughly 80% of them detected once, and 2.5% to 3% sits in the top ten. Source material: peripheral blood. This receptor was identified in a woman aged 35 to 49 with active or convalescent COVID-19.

CDR3 DNA: TGCGCCAGCAGCTTGAGGGAGCAGGGGGCCGGGGATTCACCCCTCCACTTT. This sequence encodes CASSLREQGAGDSPLHF. V and J are TRBV5-1 and TRBJ1-6; the match to TRBD1 covers 8 bases. This CDR3 region has 17 residues. CDR1 is SGHRS and CDR2 is YFSETQ in the germline V gene. The V segment lost 1 base and the J segment 8 bases; nucleotides outside the gene matches: 11.